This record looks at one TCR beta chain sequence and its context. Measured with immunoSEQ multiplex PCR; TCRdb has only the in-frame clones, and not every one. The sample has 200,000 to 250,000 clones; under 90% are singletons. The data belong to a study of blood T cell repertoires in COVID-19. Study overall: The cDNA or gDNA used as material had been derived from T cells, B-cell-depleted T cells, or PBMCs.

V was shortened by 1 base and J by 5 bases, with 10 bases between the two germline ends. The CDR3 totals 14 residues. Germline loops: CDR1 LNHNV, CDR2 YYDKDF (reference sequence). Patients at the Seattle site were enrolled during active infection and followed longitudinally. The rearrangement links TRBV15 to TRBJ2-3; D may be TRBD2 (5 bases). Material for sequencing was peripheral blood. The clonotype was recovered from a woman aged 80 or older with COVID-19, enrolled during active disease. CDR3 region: CATSRGGSGDTQYF. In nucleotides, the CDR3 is TGTGCCACCAGCAGAGGAGGGAGTGGAGATACGCAGTATTTT.